Each of the 10 T cell receptor beta chains below was sequenced from the same sample in a study of radiotherapy plus CTLA-4 blockade in lung cancer. The assay was immunoSEQ multiplex PCR, and TCRdb's table has in-frame clones only and misses some. The sample includes about 59,000 clones, approximately 67% of them seen just once. The sample was peripheral blood, taken from a patient treated with radiotherapy plus ipilimumab. The source is a human donor with non-small cell lung cancer whose response to radiotherapy plus ipilimumab could not be evaluated.

The table lists this clone with many counts. The rearrangement links TRBV21-1 to TRBJ2-7; TRBD2 reflects the table's D call only, with no check against the DNA. TRBV21-1 is a recognized pseudogene. The CDR3 has 15 amino acids. The CDR3 loop is CASSPEREYPYEQYF. Written as DNA, the CDR3 is TGTGCCAGCAGTCCCGAGCGGGAGTATCCCTACGAGCAGTACTTC.

The genes are TRBV4-3 and TRBJ2-3; the match to TRBD2 covers 12 bases. The CDR3 is made up of 15 amino acids. The ends lost 2 bases at V and 4 bases at J; junction bases unmatched: 1. Germline V gene lookup returns CDR1 LGHNA and CDR2 YSLEER. CDR3 bases: TGCGCCAGCAGCCAACTAGCGGGGGGGCCAGATACGCAGTATTTT. Translation gives CASSQLAGGPDTQYF.

The V call is TRBV19, the J call TRBJ2-7, with no clear D. Deletions cut 4 bases from V and 0 bases from J, with 16 bases between. Germline V lookup: CDR1 LNHDA, CDR2 SQIVND (reference sequence). The CDR3 has 16 residues. The CDR3 protein is CASSNFWRKSSYEQYF. The CDR3 coding sequence is TGTGCCAGTAGTAATTTTTGGCGGAAAAGCTCCTACGAGCAGTACTTC.

The genes are TRBV6-6 and TRBJ1-1; D unresolved. V was clipped by 4 bases and J by 7 bases, with 19 bases between them. There are 15 residues in the CDR3. Germline lookup yields CDR1 MNHNY and CDR2 SVGAGI (reference sequence). The CDR3 region has the DNA TGTGCCAGCAGTTCACGTAAAGGAACGGGGAATGAAGCTTTCTTT. This gives the protein CASSSRKGTGNEAFF.

The chain links TRBV6-1 to TRBJ2-7; 8 bases match TRBD2. The CDR3 contains 14 residues. The germline V gene has CDR1 MNHNS and CDR2 SASEGT. The V and J ends lost 4 bases and 6 bases, in that order; junction bases with no gene match: 8. The CDR3 DNA is TGTGCCAGCAGTGGGTTAAGCGGGAGCTCCGAGCAGTACTTC. Translating it yields CASSGLSGSSEQYF.

The genes are TRBV5-1 and TRBJ1-5; D gene uncertain. The germline V gene encodes CDR1 SGHRS and CDR2 YFSETQ. This CDR3 is built from 15 residues. V dropped 0 bases and J dropped 3 bases, with 10 bases sitting between them. CDR3 in amino acids: CASSLAGQDNQPQHF. Here the CDR3 DNA reads TGCGCCAGCAGCTTGGCTGGGCAGGACAATCAGCCCCAGCATTTT.

This clone is medium-sized within its sample. The rearrangement joins TRBV27 to TRBJ1-1; 9 positions match TRBD1. The V gene end was trimmed by 5 bases and the J gene end by 4 bases; junction bases not matched to a gene: 8. The CDR3 runs to 15 residues. The germline V gene encodes CDR1 MNHEY and CDR2 SMNVEV (reference sequence). The CDR3 nucleotides read TGTGCCAGCAGTCCGCAGGGACAGGGCCCCACTGAAGCTTTCTTT. Its translation is CASSPQGQGPTEAFF.

The rearrangement joins TRBV28 to TRBJ2-7; 11 nucleotides line up with TRBD2. Germline assignment: CDR1 MDHEN and CDR2 SYDVKM. The CDR3 extends over 15 amino acids. With 6 bases clipped from V and 9 bases from J, the junction kept 13 bases outside the gene matches. In DNA form, the CDR3 reads TGTGCCAGCAGGGAGGGACTAGCGGACCCGGAAGGGCAGTACTTC. Residues: CASREGLADPEGQYF.

This chain connects TRBV27 to TRBJ2-3; TRBD2 aligns across 9 bases. This CDR3 has 16 residues. V shed 2 bases, J shed 0 bases, and the junction held 3 bases outside the gene matches. Germline V gene data show CDR1 as MNHEY and CDR2 as SMNVEV (reference sequence). CDR3 amino acids: CASSLRRGGSTDTQYF. CDR3 nucleotide sequence: TGTGCCAGCAGTTTACGGCGGGGGGGAAGCACAGATACGCAGTATTTT.

The chain is built from TRBV9 and TRBJ1-2; D not resolved. The CDR3 contains 14 residues. Per germline, CDR1 SGDLS and CDR2 YYNGEE. Trimming stripped 1 base from V and 2 bases from J, with 9 bases between. The CDR3 region is CASSVSGLNYGYTF. CDR3 nucleotides: TGTGCCAGCAGCGTAAGCGGTCTAAACTATGGCTACACCTTC.